This T cell receptor (beta chain) was sequenced during a study of CD4 and CD8 cells across lung adenocarcinoma regions. TCRdb ran MiXCR on the PCR reads and lists one entry per CDR3 protein. The sample lists around 15,000 distinct CDR3 sequences, under 70% occurring once. Localized lung adenocarcinoma, a non-small cell lung cancer, affected the donors. By proportion, this clonotype is medium-sized. Sequencing was performed on CD8+ T cells from the center of a lung tumor. This receptor was obtained from a female donor with lung adenocarcinoma. The CD4 and CD8 labels of this study may be unreliable.

The CDR3 sequence: CASAEGTDTQYF. DNA of the CDR3: TGTGCCAGCGCAGAGGGCACAGATACGCAGTATTTT. The chain is built from TRBV7-2 and TRBJ2-3; D ambiguous. The CDR3 consists of 12 residues. Between the trimmed V and J ends, which lost 8 bases and 1 base, there was a span of 7 bases. From germline, CDR1 is SGHTA and CDR2 FQGNSA.